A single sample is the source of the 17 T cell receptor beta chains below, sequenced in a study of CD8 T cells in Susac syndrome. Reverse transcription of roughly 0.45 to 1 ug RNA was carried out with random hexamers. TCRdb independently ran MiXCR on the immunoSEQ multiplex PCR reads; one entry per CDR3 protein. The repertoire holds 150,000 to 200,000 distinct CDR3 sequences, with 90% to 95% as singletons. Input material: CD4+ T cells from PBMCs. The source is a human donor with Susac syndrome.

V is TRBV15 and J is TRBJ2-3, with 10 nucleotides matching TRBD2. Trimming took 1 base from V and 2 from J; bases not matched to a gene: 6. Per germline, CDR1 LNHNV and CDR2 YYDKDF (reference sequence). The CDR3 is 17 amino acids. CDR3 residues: CATSRGETSGDTDTQYF. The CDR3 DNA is TGTGCCACCAGCAGAGGGGAAACTAGCGGGGACACAGATACGCAGTATTTT.

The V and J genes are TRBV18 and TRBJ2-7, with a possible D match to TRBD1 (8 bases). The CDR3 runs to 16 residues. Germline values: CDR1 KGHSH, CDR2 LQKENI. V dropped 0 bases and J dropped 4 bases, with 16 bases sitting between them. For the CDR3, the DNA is TGTGCCAGCTCACCACCTACAGGGGGGGTAGTTTACGAGCAGTACTTC. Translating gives CASSPPTGGVVYEQYF.

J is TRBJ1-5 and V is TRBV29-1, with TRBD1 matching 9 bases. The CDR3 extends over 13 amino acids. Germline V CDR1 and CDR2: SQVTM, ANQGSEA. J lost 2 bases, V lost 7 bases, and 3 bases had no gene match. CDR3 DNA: TGCAGCGCCCGGGACAGGGGCAATCAGCCCCAGCATTTT. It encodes CSARDRGNQPQHF.

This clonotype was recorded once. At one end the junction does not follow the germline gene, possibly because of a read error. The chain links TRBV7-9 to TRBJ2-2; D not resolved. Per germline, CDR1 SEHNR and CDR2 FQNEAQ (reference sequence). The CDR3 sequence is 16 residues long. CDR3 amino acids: CASSLRPQTNAGELFF. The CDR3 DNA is TGTGCCAGCAGCTTAAGGCCCCAGACGAACGCCGGGGAGCTGTTTTTT.

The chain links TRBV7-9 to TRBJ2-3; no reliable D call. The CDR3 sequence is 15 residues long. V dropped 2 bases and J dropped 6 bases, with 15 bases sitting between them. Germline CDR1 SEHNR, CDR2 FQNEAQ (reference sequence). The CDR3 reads CASSLRQSGADTQYF. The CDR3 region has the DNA TGTGCCAGCAGCTTAAGGCAGTCAGGAGCGGATACGCAGTATTTT.

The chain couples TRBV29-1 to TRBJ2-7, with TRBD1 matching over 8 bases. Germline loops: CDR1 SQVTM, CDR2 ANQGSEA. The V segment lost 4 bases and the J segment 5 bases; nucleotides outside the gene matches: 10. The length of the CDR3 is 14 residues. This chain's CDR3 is CSVALPGQVNEQYF. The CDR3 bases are TGCAGCGTTGCCCTTCCGGGACAGGTTAACGAGCAGTACTTC.

CDR3: CASSARGKDTGELFF. CDR3 DNA sequence: TGTGCCAGCAGTGCAAGGGGGAAGGACACCGGGGAGCTGTTTTTT. This chain joins TRBV25-1 and TRBJ2-2; D is perhaps TRBD1 (6 bases). Deletions cut 4 bases from V and 3 bases from J, with 12 bases between. This CDR3 is built from 15 residues. Germline V gene data show CDR1 as MGHDK and CDR2 as SYGVNS. Supplemented by reference TRBV25-1 and TRBJ2-2, the full variable domain reads EADIYQTPRYLVIGTGKKITLECSQTMGHDKMYWYQQDPGMELHLIHYSYGVNSTEKGDLSSESTVSRIRTEHFPLTLESARPSHTSQYLCASSARGKDTGELFFGEGSRLTVL.

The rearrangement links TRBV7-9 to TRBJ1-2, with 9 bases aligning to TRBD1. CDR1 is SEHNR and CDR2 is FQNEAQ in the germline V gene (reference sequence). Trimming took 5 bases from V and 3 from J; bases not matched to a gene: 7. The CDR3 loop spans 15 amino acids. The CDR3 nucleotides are TGTGCCAGCAGCCCTACAGGGGGCGCGGACTATGGCTACACCTTC. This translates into CASSPTGGADYGYTF.

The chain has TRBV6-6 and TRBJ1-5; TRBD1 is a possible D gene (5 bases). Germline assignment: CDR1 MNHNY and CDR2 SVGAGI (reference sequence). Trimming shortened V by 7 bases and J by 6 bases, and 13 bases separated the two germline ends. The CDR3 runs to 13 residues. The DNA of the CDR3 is TGTGCCAGCACCGACAGTGTAGGTCAGCCCCAGCATTTT. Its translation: CASTDSVGQPQHF.

Written as DNA, the CDR3 is TGTGCCAGTAGTATGGTCTGGTTGCGGAATTCACCCCTCCACTTT. Its translation is CASSMVWLRNSPLHF. V gene TRBV19 combines with J gene TRBJ1-6; D is ambiguous. CDR3 length: 15 residues. Germline V gives CDR1 LNHDA, CDR2 SQIVND (reference sequence). V lost 3 bases to trimming and J lost 7 bases, with 13 bases between them.

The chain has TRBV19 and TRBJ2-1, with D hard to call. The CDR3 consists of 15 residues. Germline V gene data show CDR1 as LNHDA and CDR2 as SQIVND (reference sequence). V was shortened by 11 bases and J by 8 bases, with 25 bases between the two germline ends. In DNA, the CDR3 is TGTGCCTCTAGGCCCTTGGAAATCAGCAATGATGAGCAGTTCTTC. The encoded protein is CASRPLEISNDEQFF.

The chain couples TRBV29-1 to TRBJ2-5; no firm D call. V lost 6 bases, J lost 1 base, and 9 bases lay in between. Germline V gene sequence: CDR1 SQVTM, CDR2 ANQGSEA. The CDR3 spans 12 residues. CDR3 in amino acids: CSVVVVQETQYF. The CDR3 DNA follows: TGCAGCGTAGTGGTGGTCCAAGAGACCCAGTACTTC. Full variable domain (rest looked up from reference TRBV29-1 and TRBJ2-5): SAVISQKPSRDICQRGTSLTIQCQVDSQVTMMFWYRQQPGQSLTLIATANQGSEATYESGFVIDKFPISRPNLTFSTLTVSNMSPEDSSIYLCSVVVVQETQYFGPGTRLLVL.

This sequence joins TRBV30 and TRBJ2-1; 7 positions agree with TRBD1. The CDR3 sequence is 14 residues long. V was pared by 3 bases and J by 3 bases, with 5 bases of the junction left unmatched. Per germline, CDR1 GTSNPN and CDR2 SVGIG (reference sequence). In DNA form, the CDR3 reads TGTGCCTGGAGCTTAAGGGGGCTCTACAATGAGCAGTTCTTC. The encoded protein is CAWSLRGLYNEQFF.

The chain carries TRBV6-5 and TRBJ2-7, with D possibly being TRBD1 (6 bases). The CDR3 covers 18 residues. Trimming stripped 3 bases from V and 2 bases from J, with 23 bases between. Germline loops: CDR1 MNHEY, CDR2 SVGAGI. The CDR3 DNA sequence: TGTGCCAGCAGTTATCTTGGGACAATGACGGGACCTACCTACGAGCAGTACTTC. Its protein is CASSYLGTMTGPTYEQYF.

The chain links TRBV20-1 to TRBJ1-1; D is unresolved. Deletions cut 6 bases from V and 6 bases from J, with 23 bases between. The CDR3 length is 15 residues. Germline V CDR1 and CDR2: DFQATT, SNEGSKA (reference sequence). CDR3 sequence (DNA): TGCAGTGCCACCCCCGGGTGGGGTGAGGGAGCTGAAGCTTTCTTT. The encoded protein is CSATPGWGEGAEAFF.

CDR3 DNA: TGCAGCGCTCAGGGGAATAGCAATCAGCCCCAGCATTTT. It specifies CSAQGNSNQPQHF. V usage is TRBV29-1 and J usage is TRBJ1-5; D is perhaps TRBD1 (6 bases). Trimming left V 7 bases short and J 0 bases short, with 10 bases between. The CDR3 covers 13 residues. CDR1 is SQVTM, CDR2 ANQGSEA, per germline.

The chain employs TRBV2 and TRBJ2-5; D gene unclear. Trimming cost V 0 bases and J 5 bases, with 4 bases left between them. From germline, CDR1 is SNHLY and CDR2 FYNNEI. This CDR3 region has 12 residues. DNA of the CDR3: TGTGCCAGCAGTGAAGCGCTGGAGACCCAGTACTTC. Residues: CASSEALETQYF.